A selection of T cell receptor beta chains follows, all from one sample in a study of shared clonotypes between healthy human individuals. Here immunoSEQ multiplex PCR was the method, and the copy in TCRdb shows in-frame clones only, minus some. The sample lists hundreds of thousands of clones, roughly 97% seen once, with about 0.057% in the top ten. The sequenced sample consisted of naive CD4+ T cells sorted from blood. These receptors came from a woman aged 25 to 39 in good health. The conserved cysteine and the conserved F or W are not part of the CDR3 here.

v_call | cdr3_aa
TRBV18 | ASSPSGLAKNIQY
TRBV29-1 | SVEDQRKGTEAF
TRBV5-6 | ASSVIGTQISYANEQF
TRBV28 | ASSTPRQGSAQPQH
TRBV5-1 | ASSASGGPYNEQF
TRBV29-1 | SVDFGTGNEKLF
TRBV7-9 | ASSLLLNNEKLF
TRBV28 | ASSLMDRGYEQY
TRBV9 | ASSVTGSGNTIY
TRBV30 | AWSGAGNYGYT
TRBV2 | ASSVDRLTYEQY
TRBV27 | ASSLSGTPLNTDTQY
TRBV10-3 | AISELVGRKY
TRBV30 | AWTGTGGSQPQH
TRBV6-1 | ASSDLSDWAYEQY
TRBV27 | ASSIGTGGFGETQY
TRBV6-4 | ASSPRRIIMNTEAF
TRBV25-1 | ATTGGGTEAF
TRBV6-5 | ASSYSIGIGAREQF
TRBV5-4 | ASSSQGTNTEAF
TRBV25-1 | ASTPRGLGGNEQF
TRBV11-3 | ASSRTGSGANVLT
TRBV28 | ASKRDLAAGELF
TRBV28 | ASKTQKGVTTYEQY
TRBV13 | ASNPSGRSGDTQY
TRBV4-1 | ASSQDPGGKGTQETQY
TRBV7-9 | ASSPTGGGRTGELF
TRBV7-9 | ASSFPLWTSGNTIY
TRBV5-1 | ASSLNPGNNEQY
TRBV5-4 | ASSLWAGGSYEQY
TRBV18 | ASSPPSRDNEQF
TRBV18 | ASSPTSGRETQY
TRBV13 | ASSSPNEGWFTEAF
TRBV28 | ASSLSGGNIYALYEQY
TRBV7-7 | ASSLVQYNEQF
TRBV7-6 | ASSFGRRNSGYT
TRBV27 | ASSTSGQGYYEQY
TRBV11-2 | ASSRLQVTSGINEQF
TRBV5-1 | ASSFTSGTSYNEQF
TRBV28 | ASTIHRRVQSEKLF
TRBV18 | ASSPPRSTSEQY
TRBV6-1 | ASSLASVNTGELF
TRBV28 | ASSFKSSSGPIYQPQH
TRBV19 | ASTGYGDGSGVSTDTQY
TRBV6-4 | ASSEMEDTEAF
TRBV6-5 | ASRTTGAYGYT
TRBV5-8 | ASSFGYRLAKNIQY
TRBV7-2 | ASSLAVQGLTGELF
TRBV19 | ASNNGDRVKSYGYT
TRBV19 | ASSNAVLNEQF
TRBV27 | ASSLVSGNQPQH
TRBV19 | ASRVTGELF
TRBV7-9 | ASSSPGLAAQSTHEQY
TRBV11-3 | ASSRLAGEADTQY
TRBV5-1 | ASSLDETQY
TRBV10-1 | ASSQRTGVVTDTQY
TRBV5-1 | ASSLRSDRIYTEAF